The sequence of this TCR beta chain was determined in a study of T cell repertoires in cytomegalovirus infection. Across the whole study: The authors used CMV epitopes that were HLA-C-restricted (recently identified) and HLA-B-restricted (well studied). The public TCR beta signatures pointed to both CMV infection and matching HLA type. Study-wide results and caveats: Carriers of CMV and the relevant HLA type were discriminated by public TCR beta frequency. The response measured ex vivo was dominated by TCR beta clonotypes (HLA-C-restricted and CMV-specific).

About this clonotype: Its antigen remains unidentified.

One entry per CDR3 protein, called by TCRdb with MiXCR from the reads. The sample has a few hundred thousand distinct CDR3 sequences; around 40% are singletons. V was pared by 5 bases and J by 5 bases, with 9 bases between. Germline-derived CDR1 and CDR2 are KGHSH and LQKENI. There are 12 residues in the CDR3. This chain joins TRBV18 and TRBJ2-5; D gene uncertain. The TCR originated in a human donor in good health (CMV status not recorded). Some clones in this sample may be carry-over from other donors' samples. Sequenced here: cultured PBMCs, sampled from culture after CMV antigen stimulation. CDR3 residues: CASSADLETQYF. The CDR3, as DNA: TGTGCCAGCTCAGCGGATCTGGAGACCCAGTACTTC. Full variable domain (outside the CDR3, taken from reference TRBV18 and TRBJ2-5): NAGVMQNPRHLVRRRGQEARLRCSPMKGHSHVYWYRQLPEEGLKFMVYLQKENIIDESGMPKERFSAEFPKEGPSILRIQQVVRGDSAAYFCASSADLETQYFGPGTRLLVL.